The 6 T cell receptor beta chains given below trace back to one sample, sequenced in a study of T cells in Graves' hyperthyroidism and ophthalmopathy. RNA transcripts were the template for amplifying TCR beta CDR3 regions. The primer set for the first-round RT-PCR of the TCR CDR3 was HTBI. TCRdb reprocessed the multiplex PCR reads with MiXCR, giving one entry per CDR3 protein. The data hold roughly 93,000 distinct CDR3 sequences, with roughly 39% observed a single time. Input material: peripheral blood or thyroid tissue (not recorded which). The receptors were sampled from a woman aged 25 to 39 with Graves' hyperthyroidism.

Points on this clonotype: A much larger clone lies one base from this, so it may be a read error. This chain uses TRBV28 with TRBJ1-5; D unclear. Germline CDR1 is MDHEN and CDR2 is SYDVKM. Deletions cut 10 bases from V and 3 bases from J, with 10 bases between. This CDR3 region has 12 residues. CDR3 coding DNA: TGTGCCAACAACGTGAACAATCAGCCCCAGCATTTT. It yields the protein CANNVNNQPQHF.

This clonotype was observed at least ten times. The V gene is TRBV18, the J gene TRBJ2-7; D not certain. The CDR3 consists of 11 residues. Germline values: CDR1 KGHSH, CDR2 LQKENI. V dropped 2 bases and J dropped 5 bases, with 4 bases sitting between them. CDR3 sequence reads: CASSPNHEQYF. CDR3 sequence (DNA): TGTGCCAGCTCACCAAACCACGAGCAGTACTTC.

This clonotype was seen at least ten times. The chain is built from TRBV12-3 or TRBV12-4 and TRBJ1-2, with a possible D match to TRBD1 (6 bases). The CDR3 length is 14 residues. The V gene lost 7 bases and the J gene lost 4 bases, with 16 bases spanning the gap. Here the CDR3 DNA reads TGTGCCAGCATCCCCGGGGGCGGTCCCTATGGCTACACCTTC. This codes for CASIPGGGPYGYTF.

At least ten counts were recorded for this clonotype. The V call is TRBV28, the J call TRBJ1-2, with 7 nucleotides matching TRBD1. V was clipped by 7 bases and J by 7 bases; unmatched bases: 6. The CDR3 runs to 12 residues. Germline-derived CDR1 and CDR2 are MDHEN and SYDVKM. The CDR3 DNA sequence: TGTGCCAGCAATAAGGGGGCATTTGGCTACACCTTC. It is translated as CASNKGAFGYTF.

V usage is TRBV7-6 and J usage is TRBJ2-7; D may match TRBD1 or TRBD2 (5 bases each). This CDR3 spans 13 amino acids. In germline, CDR1 is SGHVS, CDR2 FNYEAQ. V was shortened by 4 bases and J by 7 bases, with 14 bases between the two germline ends. The chain's CDR3 is CASSYIGTEEQYF. For the CDR3, the DNA is TGTGCCAGCAGCTATATAGGGACGGAAGAGCAGTACTTC.

This clonotype appeared many times. The chain links TRBV10-3 to TRBJ1-6; D uncertain. Germline V CDR1 and CDR2: ENHRY, SYGVKD. The CDR3 contains 17 residues. Trimming pared 0 bases from V and 5 bases from J, leaving 14 bases between. CDR3 sequence reads: CAISESQTPINNSPLHF. The CDR3 DNA follows: TGTGCCATCAGTGAGTCGCAGACACCTATAAATAATTCACCCCTCCACTTT.